The rows below give T cell receptor beta chains drawn from one sample of a study of Graves' ophthalmopathy and Graves' hyperthyroidism. One entry per CDR3 protein results from TCRdb running MiXCR on the multiplex PCR reads. The sample has hundreds of thousands of distinct CDR3 sequences, more than 20% seen once; the top ten hold roughly 3.2%. Sequenced sample: peripheral blood. The receptors shown here come from a young woman with stable Graves' hyperthyroidism. CDR3s include the opening cysteine and the closing phenylalanine or tryptophan. D genes are given only for firm matches. For some rows the clone size is stated as once, few or many, or as a class when expanded; others skip it.

cdr3_aa | cdr3_nt | d_call | clone_size | j_call | v_call
CASSLVGQTYGYTF | TGTGCCAGCAGCTTGGTCGGACAGACCTATGGCTACACCTTC | - | - | TRBJ1-2 | TRBV7-8
CASRGADTYEQYF | TGTGCCAGCAGAGGCGCAGACACCTACGAGCAGTACTTC | - | many | TRBJ2-7 | TRBV28
CAVAREFLNTEAFF | TGTGCCGTCGCCCGGGAATTCCTGAACACTGAAGCTTTCTTT | - | many | TRBJ1-1 | TRBV6-1
CSATPPGYEQYF | TGCAGTGCGACCCCGCCTGGGTACGAGCAGTACTTC | - | many | TRBJ2-7 | TRBV20-1
CASSRTRYGYTF | TGTGCCAGCAGCAGGACCCGCTATGGCTACACCTTC | - | many | TRBJ1-2 | TRBV9
CASSPPGAFRYSNQPQHF | TGTGCCAGCAGCCCCCCTGGTGCCTTCCGTTATAGCAATCAGCCCCAGCATTTT | - | few | TRBJ1-5 | TRBV6-2/TRBV6-3
CASSWGRRYEQYF | TGTGCCAGCAGTTGGGGGAGGCGCTACGAGCAGTACTTC | - | many | TRBJ2-7 | TRBV28
CSARHGYYEQYF | TGCAGTGCTAGACACGGATACTACGAGCAGTACTTC | - | many | TRBJ2-7 | TRBV20-1
CASSLVTSWETQYF | TGTGCCAGCAGCTTAGTTACTAGTTGGGAGACCCAGTACTTC | - | many | TRBJ2-5 | TRBV7-9
CASTLVPGQGARGYTF | TGTGCCAGCACCCTAGTCCCGGGACAGGGGGCGAGAGGCTACACCTTC | TRBD1 | many | TRBJ1-2 | TRBV12-3/TRBV12-4
CASSITISGNTIYF | TGTGCCAGCAGTATTACGATCTCTGGAAACACCATATATTTT | - | many | TRBJ1-3 | TRBV28
CASRPLGGSTYEQYF | TGTGCCAGTAGACCCCTCGGGGGGAGCACCTACGAGCAGTACTTC | TRBD2 | many | TRBJ2-7 | TRBV19
CASSLWGLAGGKETQYF | TGTGCCAGCAGTTTATGGGGACTAGCGGGGGGGAAAGAGACCCAGTACTTC | TRBD2 | - | TRBJ2-5 | TRBV27
CSVEDLGHGYTF | TGCAGCGTTGAAGATCTCGGACACGGCTACACCTTC | - | many | TRBJ1-2 | TRBV29-1
CASSGGQARGETQYF | TGTGCCAGCAGTGGGGGACAGGCAAGGGGAGAGACCCAGTACTTC | TRBD1 | many | TRBJ2-5 | TRBV28
CATIDSGELNYGYTF | TGTGCCACCATAGACAGCGGAGAGCTTAACTATGGCTACACCTTC | - | many | TRBJ1-2 | TRBV2
CASSSSQGKYEQYF | TGTGCCAGCAGCAGTAGTCAGGGGAAGTACGAGCAGTACTTC | - | many | TRBJ2-7 | TRBV7-2
CASSLLWLAGVFAGELFF | TGTGCCAGCAGTCTCCTTTGGTTAGCGGGAGTGTTTGCCGGGGAGCTGTTTTTT | TRBD2 | few | TRBJ2-2 | TRBV28
CASSTDLNQPQHF | TGTGCCAGCAGTACCGACCTCAATCAGCCCCAGCATTTT | - | - | TRBJ1-5 | TRBV7-2
CASSRGRLSGGYTF | TGTGCCAGCAGTCGGGGCCGGCTTTCCGGTGGCTACACCTTC | - | - | TRBJ1-2 | TRBV12-3/TRBV12-4
CASSASIRDGYTF | TGTGCCAGCTCAGCCTCCATCAGGGATGGCTACACCTTC | - | many | TRBJ1-2 | TRBV18
CASSQGTLARRETQYF | TGCGCCAGCAGCCAAGGAACACTAGCGAGACGAGAGACCCAGTACTTC | TRBD2 | many | TRBJ2-5 | TRBV4-3
CATEGGGGQPQHF | TGTGCCACCGAGGGAGGGGGCGGACAGCCCCAGCATTTT | TRBD1 | many | TRBJ1-5 | TRBV19
CASSPLMDRPNYGYTF | TGTGCCAGCAGTCCTCTAATGGACAGGCCTAACTATGGCTACACCTTC | TRBD1 | many | TRBJ1-2 | TRBV12-3/TRBV12-4
CASSPRGSNYGYTF | TGTGCCAGCAGCCCGCGAGGATCTAACTATGGCTACACCTTC | - | few | TRBJ1-2 | TRBV3-1
CASSLGKQCKGPIYGYTF | TGCGCCAGTAGCTTGGGCAAGCAATGTAAGGGCCCGATCTATGGCTACACCTTC | - | - | TRBJ1-2 | TRBV5-1
CASSPPGTGWNSPLHF | TGTGCCAGCAGCCCGCCTGGGACAGGGTGGAATTCACCCCTCCACTTT | TRBD1 | - | TRBJ1-6 | TRBV7-2
CASSYRGQSYEQYF | TGTGCCAGCAGTTACCGCGGGCAGTCCTACGAGCAGTACTTC | - | few | TRBJ2-7 | TRBV6-5
CASSYSKSLVEGGQETQYF | TGTGCCAGCAGTTACTCGAAGTCGCTCGTTGAGGGGGGGCAAGAGACCCAGTACTTC | - | - | TRBJ2-5 | TRBV6-2/TRBV6-3
CASSLGPSGELFF | TGTGCCAGCAGTTTGGGACCGTCGGGGGAGCTGTTTTTT | - | - | TRBJ2-2 | TRBV12-3/TRBV12-4
CASSIGQYNTEAFF | TGTGCCAGTAGTATAGGACAGTACAACACTGAAGCTTTCTTT | - | many | TRBJ1-1 | TRBV19
CASSRRQGLYEQYF | TGTGCCAGCAGCCGTAGACAGGGACTTTACGAGCAGTACTTC | - | many | TRBJ2-7 | TRBV28
CATSDPSPYEQYF | TGTGCCACCAGTGATCCCTCCCCCTACGAGCAGTACTTC | - | many | TRBJ2-7 | TRBV24-1
CASSPDPGQGATYEQYF | TGCGCCAGCAGCCCGGATCCTGGACAGGGGGCTACCTACGAGCAGTACTTC | TRBD1 | few | TRBJ2-7 | TRBV5-1
CASSLEGGLSNQPQHF | TGTGCCAGCAGTTTAGAGGGGGGGCTTAGCAATCAGCCCCAGCATTTT | - | - | TRBJ1-5 | TRBV12-3/TRBV12-4
CASSLVLLAGLNTEAFF | TGTGCCAGCAGCTTAGTTCTCCTCGCAGGGTTGAACACTGAAGCTTTCTTT | - | many | TRBJ1-1 | TRBV7-6
CAWGPGFQETQYF | TGTGCCTGGGGCCCCGGATTCCAAGAGACCCAGTACTTC | - | many | TRBJ2-5 | TRBV30
CASRGTDPYTEAFF | TGTGCCAGCAGGGGGACAGATCCTTACACTGAAGCTTTCTTT | TRBD1 | many | TRBJ1-1 | TRBV6-5
CASRNRGLSSYEQYF | TGTGCCAGCCGGAACAGGGGGCTAAGCTCCTACGAGCAGTACTTC | TRBD1 | many | TRBJ2-7 | TRBV6-5
CSANWEGPSHEQYF | TGCAGTGCGAATTGGGAGGGCCCGTCCCACGAGCAGTACTTC | TRBD2 | many | TRBJ2-7 | TRBV20-1
CSARDSSREAFF | TGCAGTGCTAGAGATTCCAGCAGGGAAGCTTTCTTT | - | many | TRBJ1-1 | TRBV20-1
CASSVDGQYNQPQHF | TGTGCCAGCAGCGTAGATGGACAGTACAATCAGCCCCAGCATTTT | - | - | TRBJ1-5 | TRBV9
CASSLPGQEKNYGYTF | TGTGCCAGCAGTTTGCCGGGACAGGAAAAGAACTATGGCTACACCTTC | TRBD1 | - | TRBJ1-2 | TRBV28